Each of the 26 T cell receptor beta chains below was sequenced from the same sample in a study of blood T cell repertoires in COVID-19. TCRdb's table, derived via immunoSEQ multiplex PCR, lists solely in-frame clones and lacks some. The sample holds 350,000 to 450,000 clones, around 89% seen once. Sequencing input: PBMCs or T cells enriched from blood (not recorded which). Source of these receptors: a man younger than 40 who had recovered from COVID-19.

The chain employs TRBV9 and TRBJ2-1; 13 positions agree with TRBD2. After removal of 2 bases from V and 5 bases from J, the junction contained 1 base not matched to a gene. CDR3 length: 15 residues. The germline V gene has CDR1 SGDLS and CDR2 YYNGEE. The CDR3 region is CASSVGTSGDNEQFF. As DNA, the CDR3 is TGTGCCAGCAGCGTGGGGACTAGCGGGGACAATGAGCAGTTCTTC.

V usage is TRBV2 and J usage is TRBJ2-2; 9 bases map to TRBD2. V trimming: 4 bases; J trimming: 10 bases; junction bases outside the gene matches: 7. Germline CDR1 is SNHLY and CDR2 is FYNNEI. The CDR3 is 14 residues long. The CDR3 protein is CASSVGSGSAELFF. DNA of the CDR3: TGTGCCAGCAGTGTGGGTAGCGGGAGCGCGGAGCTGTTTTTT.

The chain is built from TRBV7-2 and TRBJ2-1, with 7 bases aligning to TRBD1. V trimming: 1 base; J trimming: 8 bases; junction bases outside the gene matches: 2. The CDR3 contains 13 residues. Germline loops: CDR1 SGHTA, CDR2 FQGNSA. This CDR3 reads CASSLEGAHEQFF. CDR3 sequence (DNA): TGTGCCAGCAGCTTAGAGGGGGCGCATGAGCAGTTCTTC.

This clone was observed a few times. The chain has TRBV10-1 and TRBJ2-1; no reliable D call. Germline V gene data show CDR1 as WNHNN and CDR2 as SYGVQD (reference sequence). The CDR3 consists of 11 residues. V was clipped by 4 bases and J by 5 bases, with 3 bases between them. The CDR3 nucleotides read TGCGCCAGCAGTGTAAACAATGAGCAGTTCTTC. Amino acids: CASSVNNEQFF.

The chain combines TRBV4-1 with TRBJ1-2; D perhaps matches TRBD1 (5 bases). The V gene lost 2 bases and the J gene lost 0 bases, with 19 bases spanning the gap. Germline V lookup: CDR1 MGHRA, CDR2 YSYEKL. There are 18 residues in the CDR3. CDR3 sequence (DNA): TGCGCCAGCAGCCAAAGAGTTGCAGGGAAGACGGCTAACTATGGCTACACCTTC. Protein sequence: CASSQRVAGKTANYGYTF.

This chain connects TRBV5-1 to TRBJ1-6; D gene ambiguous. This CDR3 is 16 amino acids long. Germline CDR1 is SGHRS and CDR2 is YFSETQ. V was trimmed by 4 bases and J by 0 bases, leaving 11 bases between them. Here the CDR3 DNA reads TGCGCCAGCAGCCCGGACGGGAGCTCCTATAATTCACCCCTCCACTTT. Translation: CASSPDGSSYNSPLHF.

The CDR3 region has the DNA TGTGCCAGCAGCCCCTCCAGCGGGAGGGCCACAGATACGCAGTATTTT. Translated, it gives CASSPSSGRATDTQYF. V is TRBV9 and J is TRBJ2-3; 10 nucleotides align to TRBD2. Germline CDR1 SGDLS, CDR2 YYNGEE. The CDR3 consists of 16 residues. V lost 4 bases and J lost 2; bases outside the gene matches: 7.

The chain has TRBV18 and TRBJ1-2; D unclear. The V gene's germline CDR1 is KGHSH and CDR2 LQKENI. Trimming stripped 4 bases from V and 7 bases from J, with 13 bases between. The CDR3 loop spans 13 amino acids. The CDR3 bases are TGTGCCAGCTCACAACGGACGGGGTTTGGCTACACCTTC. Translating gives CASSQRTGFGYTF.

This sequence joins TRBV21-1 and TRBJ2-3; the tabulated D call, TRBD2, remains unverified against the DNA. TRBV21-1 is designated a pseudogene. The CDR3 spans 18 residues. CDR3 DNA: TGTGCCAGCAAAAGACATATAAGCCTAGCCTGGATCACAGATACGCAGTATTTT. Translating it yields CASKRHISLAWITDTQYF.

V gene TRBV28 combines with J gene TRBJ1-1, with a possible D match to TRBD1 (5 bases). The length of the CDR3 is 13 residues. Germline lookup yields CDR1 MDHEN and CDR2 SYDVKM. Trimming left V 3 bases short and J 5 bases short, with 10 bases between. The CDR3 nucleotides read TGTGCCAGCAGTTTGACAGTACGGACTGAAGCTTTCTTT. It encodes CASSLTVRTEAFF.

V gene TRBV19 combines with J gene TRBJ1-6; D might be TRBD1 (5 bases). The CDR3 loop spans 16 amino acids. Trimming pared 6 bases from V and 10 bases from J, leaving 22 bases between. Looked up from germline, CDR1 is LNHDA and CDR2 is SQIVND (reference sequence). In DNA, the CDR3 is TGTGCCAGTAGAACACAGGCGTCGGTTCCTGACTCACCCCTCCACTTT. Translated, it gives CASRTQASVPDSPLHF.

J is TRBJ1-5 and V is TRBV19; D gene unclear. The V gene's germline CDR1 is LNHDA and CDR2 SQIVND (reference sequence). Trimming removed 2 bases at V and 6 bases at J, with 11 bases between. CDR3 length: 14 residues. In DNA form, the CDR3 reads TGTGCCAGTAGTATATCGGGGAACCCTCAGCCCCAGCATTTT. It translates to CASSISGNPQPQHF.

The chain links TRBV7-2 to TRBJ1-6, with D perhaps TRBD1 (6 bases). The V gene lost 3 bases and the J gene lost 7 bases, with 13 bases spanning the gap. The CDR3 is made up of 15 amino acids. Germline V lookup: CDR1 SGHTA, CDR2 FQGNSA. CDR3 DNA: TGTGCCAGCAGCTTGACCGGGACAAACAATTCACCCCTCCACTTT. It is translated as CASSLTGTNNSPLHF. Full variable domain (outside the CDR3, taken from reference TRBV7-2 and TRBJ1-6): GAGVSQSPSNKVTEKGKDVELRCDPISGHTALYWYRQSLGQGLEFLIYFQGNSAPDKSGLPSDRFSAERTGGSVSTLTIQRTQQEDSAVYLCASSLTGTNNSPLHFGNGTRLTVT.

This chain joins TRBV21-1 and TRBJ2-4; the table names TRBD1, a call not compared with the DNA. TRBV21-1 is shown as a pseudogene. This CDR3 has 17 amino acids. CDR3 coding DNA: TGTGCCAGCAGCCGAAGCCACAGGGGGCCGGCCAAAAACATTCAGTACTTC. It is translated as CASSRSHRGPAKNIQYF.

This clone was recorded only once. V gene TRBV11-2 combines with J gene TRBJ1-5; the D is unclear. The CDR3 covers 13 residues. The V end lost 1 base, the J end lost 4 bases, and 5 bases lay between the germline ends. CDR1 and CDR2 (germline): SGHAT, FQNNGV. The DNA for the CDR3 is TGTGCCAGCAGCTTAGTGGAGAATCAGCCCCAGCATTTT. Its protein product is CASSLVENQPQHF.

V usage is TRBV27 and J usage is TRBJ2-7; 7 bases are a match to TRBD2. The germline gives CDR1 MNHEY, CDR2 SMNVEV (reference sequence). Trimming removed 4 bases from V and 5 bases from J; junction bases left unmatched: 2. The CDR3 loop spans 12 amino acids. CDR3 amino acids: CASSWGGDEQYF. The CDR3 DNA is TGTGCCAGCAGTTGGGGAGGGGACGAGCAGTACTTC.

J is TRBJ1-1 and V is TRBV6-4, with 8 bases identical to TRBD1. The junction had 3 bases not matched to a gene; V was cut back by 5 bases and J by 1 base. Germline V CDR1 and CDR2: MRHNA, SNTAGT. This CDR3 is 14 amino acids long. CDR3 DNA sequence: TGTGCCAGCAGTCTCGGACAGGGGAACACTGAAGCTTTCTTT. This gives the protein CASSLGQGNTEAFF.

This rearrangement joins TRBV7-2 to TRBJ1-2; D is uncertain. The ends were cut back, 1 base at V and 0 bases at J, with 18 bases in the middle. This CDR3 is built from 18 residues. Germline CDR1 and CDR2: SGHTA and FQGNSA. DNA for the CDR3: TGTGCCAGCAGCTTAGAGTTTTTCAGAGAGGGAGCTAACTATGGCTACACCTTC. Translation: CASSLEFFREGANYGYTF.

This chain's CDR3 is CASSDLPGQGAYEQYF. The CDR3 DNA sequence: TGTGCCAGCAGTGACCTCCCGGGACAGGGGGCCTACGAGCAGTACTTC. The V gene is TRBV28, the J gene TRBJ2-7; 11 nucleotides align to TRBD1. With 5 bases clipped from V and 2 bases from J, the junction kept 8 bases outside the gene matches. The CDR3 is made up of 16 amino acids. Germline V CDR1 and CDR2: MDHEN, SYDVKM.

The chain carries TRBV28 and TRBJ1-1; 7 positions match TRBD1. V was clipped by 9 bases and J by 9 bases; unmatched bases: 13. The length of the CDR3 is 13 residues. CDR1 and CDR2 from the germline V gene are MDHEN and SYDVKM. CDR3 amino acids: CASLWRGRGKAFF. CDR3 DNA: TGTGCCAGTTTGTGGAGGGGGCGCGGAAAAGCTTTCTTT. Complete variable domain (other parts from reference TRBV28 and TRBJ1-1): DVKVTQSSRYLVKRTGEKVFLECVQDMDHENMFWYRQDPGLGLRLIYFSYDVKMKEKGDIPEGYSVSREKKERFSLILESASTNQTSMYLCASLWRGRGKAFFGQGTRLTVV.

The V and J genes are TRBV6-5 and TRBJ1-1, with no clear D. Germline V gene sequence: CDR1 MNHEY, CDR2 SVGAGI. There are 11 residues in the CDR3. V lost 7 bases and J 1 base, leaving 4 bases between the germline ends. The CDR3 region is CASKRNTEAFF. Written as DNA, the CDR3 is TGTGCCAGCAAGAGGAACACTGAAGCTTTCTTT.

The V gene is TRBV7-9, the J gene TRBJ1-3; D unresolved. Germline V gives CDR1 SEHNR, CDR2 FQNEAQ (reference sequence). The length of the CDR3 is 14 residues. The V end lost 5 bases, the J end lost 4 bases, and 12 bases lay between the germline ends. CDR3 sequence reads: CASSLTVSGNTIYF. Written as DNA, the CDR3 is TGTGCCAGCAGCCTAACAGTCTCCGGAAACACCATATATTTT.

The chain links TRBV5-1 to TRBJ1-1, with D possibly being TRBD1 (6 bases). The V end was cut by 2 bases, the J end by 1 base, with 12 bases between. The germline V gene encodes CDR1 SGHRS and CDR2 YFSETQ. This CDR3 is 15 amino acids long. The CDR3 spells CASSFSGRGNTEAFF. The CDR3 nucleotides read TGCGCCAGCAGCTTTAGTGGCAGGGGGAACACTGAAGCTTTCTTT.

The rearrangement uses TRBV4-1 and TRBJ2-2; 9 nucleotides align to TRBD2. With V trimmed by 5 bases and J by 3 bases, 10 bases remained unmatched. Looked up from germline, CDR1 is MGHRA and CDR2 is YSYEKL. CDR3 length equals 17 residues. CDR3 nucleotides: TGCGCCAGCAGCTGGGGTCTTAGCGGGGGTCACACCGGGGAGCTGTTTTTT. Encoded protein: CASSWGLSGGHTGELFF.

In DNA, the CDR3 is TGCGCCAGCAGCCCGGACGGACAGGCGGTCTCTGGAAACACCATATATTTT. This encodes CASSPDGQAVSGNTIYF. The chain uses TRBV5-1 and TRBJ1-3; TRBD1 agrees at 7 bases. Germline trimming cut 4 bases from V and 0 bases from J; bases unmatched to any gene: 10. The CDR3 spans 17 residues. CDR1 and CDR2 from the germline V gene are SGHRS and YFSETQ.

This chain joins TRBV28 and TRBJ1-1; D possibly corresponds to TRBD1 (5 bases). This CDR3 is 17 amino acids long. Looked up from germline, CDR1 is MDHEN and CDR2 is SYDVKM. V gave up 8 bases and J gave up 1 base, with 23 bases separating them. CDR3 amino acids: CASDYLPHRGGNTEAFF. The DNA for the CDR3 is TGTGCCAGCGATTACCTACCGCATCGGGGGGGGAACACTGAAGCTTTCTTT.